The T cell receptor (beta chain) described here comes from a study of graft-versus-host responses after intestinal transplantation. Study as a whole: Recipients had transplants, and these were multivisceral, liver-intestinal, or isolated intestinal. After anti-thymocyte globulin induction, recipients took tacrolimus and steroids for 2 to 3 years.

As concerns this clone: Its antigen is as yet unknown.

Germline lookup yields CDR1 MGHDK and CDR2 SYGVNS. The CDR3 consists of 14 residues. V lost 4 bases and J 1 base, leaving 8 bases between the germline ends. Some clones are missing from TCRdb's copy, which holds only in-frame ones; the method was immunoSEQ multiplex PCR. The sample has 90,000 to 150,000 clones; about 95% are singletons. This chain uses TRBV25-1 with TRBJ2-1; D is undetermined. The source was unstimulated CD8+ T cells sorted from spleen or lymph node cells, collected before intestinal transplant. The TCR originated in a human donor who received an intestinal transplant. This CDR3 is CASSVYSSYNEQFF. CDR3 in DNA: TGTGCCAGCAGTGTCTACTCTTCCTACAATGAGCAGTTCTTC.